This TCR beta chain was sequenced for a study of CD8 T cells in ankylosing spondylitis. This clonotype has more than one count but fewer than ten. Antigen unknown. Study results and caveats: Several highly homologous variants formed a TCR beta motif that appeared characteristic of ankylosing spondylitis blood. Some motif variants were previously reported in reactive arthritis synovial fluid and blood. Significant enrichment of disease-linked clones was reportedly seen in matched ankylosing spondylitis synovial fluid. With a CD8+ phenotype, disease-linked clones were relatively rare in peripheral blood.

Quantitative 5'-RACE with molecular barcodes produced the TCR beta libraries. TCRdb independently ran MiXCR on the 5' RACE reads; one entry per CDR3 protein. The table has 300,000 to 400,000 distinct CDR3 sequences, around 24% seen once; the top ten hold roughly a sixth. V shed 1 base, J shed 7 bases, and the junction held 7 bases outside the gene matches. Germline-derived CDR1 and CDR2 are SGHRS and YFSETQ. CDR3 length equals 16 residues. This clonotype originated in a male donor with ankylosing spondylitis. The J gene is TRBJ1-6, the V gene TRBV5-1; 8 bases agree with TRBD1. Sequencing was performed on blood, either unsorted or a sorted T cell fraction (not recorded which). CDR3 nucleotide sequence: TGCGCCAGCAGCTTGTCCCGGACAGGGTCAAATTCACCCCTCCACTTT. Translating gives CASSLSRTGSNSPLHF.